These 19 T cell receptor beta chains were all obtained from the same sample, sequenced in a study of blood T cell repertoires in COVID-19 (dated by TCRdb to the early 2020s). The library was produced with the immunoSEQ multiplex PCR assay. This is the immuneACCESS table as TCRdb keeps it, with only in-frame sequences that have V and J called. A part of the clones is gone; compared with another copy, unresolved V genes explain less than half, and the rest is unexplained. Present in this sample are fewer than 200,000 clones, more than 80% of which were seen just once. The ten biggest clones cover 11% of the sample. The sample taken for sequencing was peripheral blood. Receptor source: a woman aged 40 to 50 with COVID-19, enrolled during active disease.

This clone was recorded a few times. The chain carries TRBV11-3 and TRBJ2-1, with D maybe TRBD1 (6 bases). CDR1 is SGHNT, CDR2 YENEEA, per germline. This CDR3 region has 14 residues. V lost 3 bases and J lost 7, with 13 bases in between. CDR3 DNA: TGTGCCAGCAGCTTTGGGGGACAAACAAATGAGCAGTTCTTC. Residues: CASSFGGQTNEQFF.

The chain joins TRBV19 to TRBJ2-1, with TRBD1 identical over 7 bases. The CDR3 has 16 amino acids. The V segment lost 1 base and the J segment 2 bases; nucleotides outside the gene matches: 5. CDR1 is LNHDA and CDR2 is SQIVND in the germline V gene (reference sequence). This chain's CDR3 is CASSIAKGATYNEQFF. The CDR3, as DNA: TGTGCCAGTAGTATAGCGAAGGGGGCCACCTACAATGAGCAGTTCTTC.

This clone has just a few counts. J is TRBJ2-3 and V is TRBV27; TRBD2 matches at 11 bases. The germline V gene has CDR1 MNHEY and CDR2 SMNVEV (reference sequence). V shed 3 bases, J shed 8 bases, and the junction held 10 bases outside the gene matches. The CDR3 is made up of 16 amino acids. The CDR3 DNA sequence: TGTGCCAGCAGTTTTTTGTCTAGCGGGGGGAAGGGTACGCAGTATTTT. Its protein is CASSFLSSGGKGTQYF.

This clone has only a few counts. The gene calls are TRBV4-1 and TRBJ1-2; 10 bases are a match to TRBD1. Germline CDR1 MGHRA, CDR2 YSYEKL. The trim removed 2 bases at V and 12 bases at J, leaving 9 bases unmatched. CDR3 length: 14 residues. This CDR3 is CASSQPGTGDGDTF. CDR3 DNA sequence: TGCGCCAGCAGCCAACCCGGGACAGGGGATGGTGACACCTTC.

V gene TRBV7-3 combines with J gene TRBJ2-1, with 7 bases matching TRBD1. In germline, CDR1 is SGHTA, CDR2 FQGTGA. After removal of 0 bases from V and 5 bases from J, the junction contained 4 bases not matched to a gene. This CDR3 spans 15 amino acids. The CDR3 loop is CASSLTGDSNNEQFF. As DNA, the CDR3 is TGTGCCAGCAGCTTAACAGGGGACAGCAACAATGAGCAGTTCTTC.

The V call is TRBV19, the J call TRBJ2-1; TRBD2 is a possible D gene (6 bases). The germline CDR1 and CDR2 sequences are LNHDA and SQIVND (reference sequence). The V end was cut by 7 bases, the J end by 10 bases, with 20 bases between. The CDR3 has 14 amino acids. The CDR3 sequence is CASILSAGFGEQFF. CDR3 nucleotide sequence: TGTGCCAGTATCCTAAGTGCGGGGTTTGGAGAGCAGTTCTTC.

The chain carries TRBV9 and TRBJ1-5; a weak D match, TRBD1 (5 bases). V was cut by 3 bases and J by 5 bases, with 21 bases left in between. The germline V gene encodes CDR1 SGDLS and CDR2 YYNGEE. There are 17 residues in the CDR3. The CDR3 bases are TGTGCCAGCAGCGGGCTAGGTGGGGACGGGGGTTATCAGCCCCAGCATTTT. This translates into CASSGLGGDGGYQPQHF.

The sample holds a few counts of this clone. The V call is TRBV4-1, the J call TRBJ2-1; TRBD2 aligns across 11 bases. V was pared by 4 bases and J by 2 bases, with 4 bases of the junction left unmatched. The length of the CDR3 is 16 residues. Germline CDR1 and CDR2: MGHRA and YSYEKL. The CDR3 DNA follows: TGCGCCAGCAGCCGAACACTAGCGGGAGCCTACAATGAGCAGTTCTTC. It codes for CASSRTLAGAYNEQFF.

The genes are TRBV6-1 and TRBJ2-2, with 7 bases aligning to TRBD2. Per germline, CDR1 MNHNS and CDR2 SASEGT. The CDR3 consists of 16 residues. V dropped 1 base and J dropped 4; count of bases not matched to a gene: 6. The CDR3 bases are TGTGCCAGCAGTGAAGGAGGGGAGGGACCCACCGGGGAGCTGTTTTTT. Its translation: CASSEGGEGPTGELFF.

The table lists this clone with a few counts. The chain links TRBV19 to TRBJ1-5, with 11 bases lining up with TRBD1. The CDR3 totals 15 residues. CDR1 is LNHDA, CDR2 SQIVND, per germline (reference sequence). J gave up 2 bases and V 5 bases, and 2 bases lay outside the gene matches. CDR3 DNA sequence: TGTGCCAGTAGTCGGGACAGGGGGGGCAATCAGCCCCAGCATTTT. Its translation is CASSRDRGGNQPQHF.

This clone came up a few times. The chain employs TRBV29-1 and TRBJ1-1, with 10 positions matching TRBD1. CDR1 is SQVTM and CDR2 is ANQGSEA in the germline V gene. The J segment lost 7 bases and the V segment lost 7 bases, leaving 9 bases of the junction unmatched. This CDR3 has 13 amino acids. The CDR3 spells CSAGTGEYFEAFF. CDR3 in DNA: TGCAGCGCTGGGACAGGGGAATACTTTGAAGCTTTCTTT.

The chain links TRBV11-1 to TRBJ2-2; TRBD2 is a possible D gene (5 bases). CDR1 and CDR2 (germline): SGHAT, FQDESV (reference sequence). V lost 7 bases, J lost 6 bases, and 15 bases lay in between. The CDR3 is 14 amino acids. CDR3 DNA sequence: TGTGCCAGCAACGCCCTCGGAGGACCCGGGGAGCTGTTTTTT. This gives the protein CASNALGGPGELFF.

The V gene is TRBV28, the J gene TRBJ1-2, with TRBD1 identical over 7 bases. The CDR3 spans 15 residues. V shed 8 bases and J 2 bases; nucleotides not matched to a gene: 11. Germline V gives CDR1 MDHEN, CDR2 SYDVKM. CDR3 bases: TGTGCCAGCCTCACTTTGGACAGGTTCAACTATGGCTACACCTTC. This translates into CASLTLDRFNYGYTF.

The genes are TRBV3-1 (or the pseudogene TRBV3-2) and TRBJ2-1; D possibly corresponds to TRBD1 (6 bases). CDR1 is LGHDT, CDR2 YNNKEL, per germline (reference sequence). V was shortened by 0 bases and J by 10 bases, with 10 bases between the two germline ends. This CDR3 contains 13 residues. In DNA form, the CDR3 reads TGTGCCAGCAGCCAAGATTGGGGGCAGGAGCAGTTCTTC. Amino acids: CASSQDWGQEQFF.

The CDR3 sequence is CASSVEETQYF. The CDR3 DNA sequence: TGTGCCAGCAGCGTCGAAGAGACCCAGTACTTC. This chain joins TRBV7-9 and TRBJ2-5; D not certain. The CDR3 totals 11 residues. The V end was cut by 5 bases, the J end by 3 bases, with 4 bases between. CDR1 and CDR2 (germline): SEHNR, FQNEAQ (reference sequence).

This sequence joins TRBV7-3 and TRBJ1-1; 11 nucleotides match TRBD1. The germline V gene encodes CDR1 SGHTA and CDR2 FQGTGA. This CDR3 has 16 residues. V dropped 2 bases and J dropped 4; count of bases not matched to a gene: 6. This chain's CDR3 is CASSLSPGTGGTEAFF. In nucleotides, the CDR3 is TGTGCCAGCAGCTTATCCCCCGGGACAGGGGGCACTGAAGCTTTCTTT. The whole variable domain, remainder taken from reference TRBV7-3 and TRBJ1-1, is GAGVSQTPSNKVTEKGKYVELRCDPISGHTALYWYRQSLGQGPEFLIYFQGTGAADDSGLPNDRFFAVRPEGSVSTLKIQRTERGDSAVYLCASSLSPGTGGTEAFFGQGTRLTVV.

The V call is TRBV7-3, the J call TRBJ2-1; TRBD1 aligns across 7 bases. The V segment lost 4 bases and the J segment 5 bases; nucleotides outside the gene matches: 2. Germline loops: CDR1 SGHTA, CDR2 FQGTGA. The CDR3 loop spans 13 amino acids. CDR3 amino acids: CASSYGQDNEQFF. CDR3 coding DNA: TGTGCCAGCAGCTACGGACAGGACAATGAGCAGTTCTTC.

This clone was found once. CDR3 sequence: CASSFKGWEKLFF. As DNA, the CDR3 is TGTGCCAGCAGTTTCAAGGGATGGGAGAAACTGTTTTTT. J is TRBJ1-4 and V is TRBV12-3 or TRBV12-4; D not certain. V shed 3 bases and J shed 11 bases, with 13 bases lying between them. This CDR3 has 13 residues.

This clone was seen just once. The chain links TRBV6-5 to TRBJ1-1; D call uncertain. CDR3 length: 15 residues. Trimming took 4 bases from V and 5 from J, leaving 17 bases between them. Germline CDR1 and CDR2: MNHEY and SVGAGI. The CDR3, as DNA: TGTGCCAGCAGTTCGGCTCGGGGTCGGTGGACTGAAGCTTTCTTT. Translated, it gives CASSSARGRWTEAFF.